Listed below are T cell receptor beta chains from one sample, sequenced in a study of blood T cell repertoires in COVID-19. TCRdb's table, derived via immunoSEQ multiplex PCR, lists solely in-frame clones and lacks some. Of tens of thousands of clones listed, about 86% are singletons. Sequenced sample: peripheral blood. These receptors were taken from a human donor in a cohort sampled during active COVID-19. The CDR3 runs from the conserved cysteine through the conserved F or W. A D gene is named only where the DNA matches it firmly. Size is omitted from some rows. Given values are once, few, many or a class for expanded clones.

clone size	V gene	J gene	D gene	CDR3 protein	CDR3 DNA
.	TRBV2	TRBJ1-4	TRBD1	CASSEGIRTGRGREKLFF	TGTGCCAGCAGTGAAGGAATCCGGACAGGAAGAGGTCGGGAAAAACTGTTTTTT
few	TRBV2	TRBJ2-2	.	CASSPQGRTPSGELFF	TGTGCCAGCAGTCCACAGGGGAGGACTCCATCCGGGGAGCTGTTTTTT
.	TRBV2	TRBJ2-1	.	CASSLIRFDEQFF	TGTGCCAGCAGCCTAATCAGGTTCGATGAGCAGTTCTTC
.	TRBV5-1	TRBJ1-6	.	CASSQGSENSPLHF	TGCGCCAGCAGCCAGGGGTCGGAGAATTCACCCCTCCACTTT
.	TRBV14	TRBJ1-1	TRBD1	CASRATQGGNTEAFF	TGTGCCAGCAGAGCCACTCAGGGGGGGAACACTGAAGCTTTCTTT
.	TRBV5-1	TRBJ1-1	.	CASSWDILNTEAFF	TGCGCCAGCAGCTGGGACATTCTGAACACTGAAGCTTTCTTT
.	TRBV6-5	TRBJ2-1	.	CASSSGSPPNEQFF	TGTGCCAGCAGTTCGGGTTCCCCGCCCAATGAGCAGTTCTTC
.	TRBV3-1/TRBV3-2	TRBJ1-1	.	CASSPRQVGNTEAFF	TGTGCCAGCAGCCCCCGACAGGTGGGGAACACTGAAGCTTTCTTT
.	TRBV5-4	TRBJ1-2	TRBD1	CASSPPAAGGNYGYTF	TGTGCCAGCAGCCCCCCTGCGGCAGGGGGGAACTATGGCTACACCTTC
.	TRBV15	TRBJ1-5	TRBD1	CAMDRESRGGNQPQHF	TGTGCCATGGACAGGGAAAGCCGGGGAGGAAATCAGCCCCAGCATTTT
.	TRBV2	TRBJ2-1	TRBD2	CASSVGGLAGGNNEQFF	TGTGCCAGCAGCGTTGGGGGACTAGCGGGGGGAAACAATGAGCAGTTCTTC
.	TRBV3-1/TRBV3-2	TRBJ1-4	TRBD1	CASSRRTGGTNEKLFF	TGTGCCAGCAGCCGTCGGACAGGGGGAACTAATGAAAAACTGTTTTTT
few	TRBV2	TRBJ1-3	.	CASSESSSGNTIYF	TGTGCCAGCAGTGAGTCGAGCTCTGGAAACACCATATATTTT
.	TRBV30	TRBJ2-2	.	CAWSPANTGELFF	TGTGCCTGGAGTCCGGCGAACACCGGGGAGCTGTTTTTT
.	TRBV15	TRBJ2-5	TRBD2	CATSRSSGALQETQYF	TGTGCCACCAGCAGGTCTAGCGGGGCTCTCCAAGAGACCCAGTACTTC
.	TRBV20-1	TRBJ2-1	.	CSASDSVEQFF	TGCAGTGCTAGCGACAGCGTGGAGCAGTTCTTC
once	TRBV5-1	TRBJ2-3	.	CASSLPGTDTQYF	TGCGCCAGCAGCTTGCCCGGCACAGATACGCAGTATTTT
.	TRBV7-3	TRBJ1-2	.	CASSLMGGSEDGYTF	TGTGCCAGCAGCCTAATGGGGGGGTCTGAAGACGGCTACACCTTC
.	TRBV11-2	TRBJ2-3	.	CVSSLGLAMSDTQYF	TGTGTCAGCAGCCTTGGACTGGCGATGTCAGATACGCAGTATTTT
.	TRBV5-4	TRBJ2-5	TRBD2	CASSVKTSGGQETQYF	TGTGCCAGCAGCGTAAAAACTAGCGGGGGACAAGAGACCCAGTACTTC
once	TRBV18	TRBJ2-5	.	CASSDYSTGETQYF	TGTGCCAGCTCAGATTATTCCACAGGGGAGACCCAGTACTTC
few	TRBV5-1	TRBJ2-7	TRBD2	CASSLGLGLAGGPKRNSYEQYF	TGCGCCAGCAGCTTGGGCTTGGGACTAGCGGGAGGGCCAAAGCGAAACTCCTACGAGCAGTACTTC
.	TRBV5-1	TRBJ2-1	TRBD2	CASSLLSGTYNEQFF	TGCGCCAGCAGCTTGCTTAGCGGGACCTACAATGAGCAGTTCTTC
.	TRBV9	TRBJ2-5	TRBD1	CASSVGEGAGETQYF	TGTGCCAGCAGCGTAGGTGAGGGGGCAGGGGAGACCCAGTACTTC
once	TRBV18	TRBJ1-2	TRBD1	CASSPPGQATHGYTF	TGTGCCAGCTCACCACCGGGACAGGCCACCCACGGCTACACCTTC
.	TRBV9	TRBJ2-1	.	CASSVNWLASSYNEQFF	TGTGCCAGCAGCGTAAATTGGCTAGCGAGCTCCTACAATGAGCAGTTCTTC
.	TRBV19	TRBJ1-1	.	CASQKLTRSEAFF	TGTGCCAGTCAAAAATTAACCAGATCTGAAGCTTTCTTT
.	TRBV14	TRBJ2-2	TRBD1	CASSSPDRAGTGELFF	TGTGCCAGCAGCTCCCCCGACAGGGCAGGTACCGGGGAGCTGTTTTTT
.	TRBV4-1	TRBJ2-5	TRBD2	CASSPSLAGGQETQYF	TGCGCCAGCAGCCCCTCACTAGCGGGAGGCCAAGAGACCCAGTACTTC
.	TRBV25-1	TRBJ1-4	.	CASGTHREVNEKLFF	TGTGCCAGCGGAACCCACAGGGAAGTGAATGAAAAACTGTTTTTT
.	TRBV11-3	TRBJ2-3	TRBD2	CASTSRLPGTSPDLHTQYF	TGTGCCAGCACCTCAAGGCTTCCCGGGACTAGCCCCGACCTCCATACGCAGTATTTT
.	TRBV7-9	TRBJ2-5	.	CASSRGQTLSKETQYF	TGTGCCAGCAGCCGCGGACAAACGCTTAGTAAAGAGACCCAGTACTTC
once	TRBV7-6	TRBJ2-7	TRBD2	CASSKVASGTYEQYF	TGTGCCAGCAGTAAGGTGGCTAGCGGGACATACGAGCAGTACTTC
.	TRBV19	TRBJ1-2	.	CASSIKSTNYGYTF	TGTGCCAGTAGTATCAAGAGTACTAACTATGGCTACACCTTC
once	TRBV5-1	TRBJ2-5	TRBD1	CASSLATGVETQYF	TGCGCCAGCAGCTTGGCGACAGGGGTTGAGACCCAGTACTTC
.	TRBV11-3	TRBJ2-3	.	CASSLNSGGTQYF	TGTGCCAGCAGCTTAAATTCCGGGGGTACGCAGTATTTT
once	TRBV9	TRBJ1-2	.	CASSVSGGNYGYTF	TGTGCCAGCAGCGTAAGTGGGGGGAACTATGGCTACACCTTC
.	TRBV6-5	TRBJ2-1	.	CASSYSMRADSEQFF	TGTGCCAGCAGTTACTCGATGAGAGCGGATAGTGAGCAGTTCTTC
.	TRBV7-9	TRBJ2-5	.	CASSRGGRVYQETQYF	TGTGCCAGCAGCCGTGGAGGGCGAGTGTACCAAGAGACCCAGTACTTC
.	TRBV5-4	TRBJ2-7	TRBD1	CASSRLTGSYEQYF	TGTGCCAGCAGCCGATTGACAGGGTCCTACGAGCAGTACTTC
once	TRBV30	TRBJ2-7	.	CAWSPRGRRTGYEQYF	TGTGCCTGGAGTCCCCGGGGGCGGAGGACAGGCTACGAGCAGTACTTC
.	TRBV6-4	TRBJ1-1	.	CASSATGGNTEAFF	TGTGCCAGCAGTGCGACGGGGGGGAACACTGAAGCTTTCTTT
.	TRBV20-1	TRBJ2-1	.	CSARAVNEQFF	TGCAGTGCTAGAGCTGTGAATGAGCAGTTCTTC
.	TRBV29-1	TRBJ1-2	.	CSVPGDGGNYGYTF	TGCAGCGTCCCCGGGGACGGGGGGAACTATGGCTACACCTTC
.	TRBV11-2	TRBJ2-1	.	CASSHTGGGPMNEQFF	TGTGCCAGCAGCCACACTGGTGGAGGGCCGATGAATGAGCAGTTCTTC
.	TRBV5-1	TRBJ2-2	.	CASSLAQRTDTGELFF	TGCGCCAGCAGCTTGGCTCAGCGGACCGACACCGGGGAGCTGTTTTTT
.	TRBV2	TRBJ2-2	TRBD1	CASRPDRVATGELFF	TGTGCCAGCAGACCAGACAGGGTCGCCACCGGGGAGCTGTTTTTT
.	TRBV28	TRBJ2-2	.	CASKPRGDTRNTGELFF	TGTGCCAGCAAACCAAGAGGGGACACTCGGAACACCGGGGAGCTGTTTTTT
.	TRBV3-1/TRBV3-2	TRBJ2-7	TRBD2	CASSQGSAGGSYEQYF	TGTGCCAGCAGCCAAGGGTCCGCGGGGGGATCCTACGAGCAGTACTTC
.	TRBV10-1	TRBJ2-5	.	CASSPGRLPRHQETQYF	TGCGCCAGCAGCCCGGGGAGGCTACCTCGGCACCAAGAGACCCAGTACTTC
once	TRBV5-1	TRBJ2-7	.	CASSLGGTPYSEQYF	TGCGCCAGCAGCTTGGGGGGGACACCGTATAGCGAGCAGTACTTC
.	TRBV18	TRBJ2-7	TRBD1	CASSPLGTGDLEQYF	TGTGCCAGCTCACCACTAGGGACAGGGGATCTCGAGCAGTACTTC
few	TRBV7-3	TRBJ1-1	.	CASSPVGGTEAFF	TGTGCCAGCAGCCCCGTCGGGGGCACTGAAGCTTTCTTT
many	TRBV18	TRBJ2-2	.	CASSPAGAGTGELFF	TGTGCCAGCTCACCTGCGGGGGCTGGCACCGGGGAGCTGTTTTTT
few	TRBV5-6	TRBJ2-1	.	CASNARDWRYNEQFF	TGTGCCAGCAACGCCCGGGACTGGCGATACAATGAGCAGTTCTTC
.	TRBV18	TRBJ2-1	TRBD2	CASSPGSGTSNEQFF	TGTGCCAGCTCACCGGGTAGCGGGACCTCGAATGAGCAGTTCTTC
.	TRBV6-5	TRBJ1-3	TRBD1	CASRQGNRNTIYF	TGTGCCAGTAGACAGGGAAATCGGAACACCATATATTTT